The next 16 T cell receptor beta chains were all read from a single sample in a study of shared clonotypes between healthy human individuals. Some clones are missing from TCRdb's copy, which holds only in-frame ones; the method was immunoSEQ multiplex PCR. The sample lists a few hundred thousand clones, 60% to 80% seen once, with 9.5% to 15% in the top ten. Specimen: PBMCs. Receptors originate from a woman in her thirties or forties in good health. Some clones in this sample may be carry-over from other donors' samples.

This clone was seen just once. The V and J genes are TRBV28 and TRBJ2-3; D could derive from TRBD1 or TRBD2 (6 bases each). CDR3 length: 15 amino acids. CDR1 MDHEN and CDR2 SYDVKM come from the germline V gene. V lost 5 bases and J 2 bases, leaving 14 bases between the germline ends. CDR3 protein: CASSGGGAPTDTQYF. Written as DNA, the CDR3 is TGTGCCAGCAGTGGGGGCGGGGCCCCCACAGATACGCAGTATTTT.

The rearrangement joins TRBV5-1 to TRBJ2-3; TRBD2 aligns across 11 bases. CDR1 SGHRS and CDR2 YFSETQ come from the germline V gene. The CDR3 is made up of 16 amino acids. V lost 0 bases to trimming and J lost 2 bases; unmatched junction nucleotides: 2. CDR3 sequence reads: CASSLVTSGNTDTQYF. DNA of the CDR3: TGCGCCAGCAGCTTGGTGACTAGCGGGAACACAGATACGCAGTATTTT. Full variable domain (outside the CDR3, taken from reference TRBV5-1 and TRBJ2-3): KAGVTQTPRYLIKTRGQQVTLSCSPISGHRSVSWYQQTPGQGLQFLFEYFSETQRNKGNFPGRFSGRQFSNSRSEMNVSTLELGDSALYLCASSLVTSGNTDTQYFGPGTRLTVL.

The V call is TRBV6-1, the J call TRBJ1-2; no clear D gene. The CDR3 contains 15 residues. From germline, CDR1 is MNHNS and CDR2 SASEGT. The V end was cut by 2 bases, the J end by 6 bases, with 16 bases between. In DNA form, the CDR3 reads TGTGCCAGCAGTGAACACGTGGCGATACCAGATGGCTACACCTTC. It codes for CASSEHVAIPDGYTF.

This clone was counted once. The chain uses TRBV6-5 and TRBJ2-5; D gene unclear. The CDR3 loop spans 14 amino acids. Per the germline V gene, CDR1 is MNHEY and CDR2 is SVGAGI. Trimming took off 6 bases at V and 1 base at J, with 12 bases between the two ends. CDR3 nucleotide sequence: TGTGCCAGCAGGGTGGGCAGAGTCCAAGAGACCCAGTACTTC. It encodes CASRVGRVQETQYF.

The chain links TRBV5-1 to TRBJ2-5; 10 bases line up with TRBD2. The CDR3 spans 15 residues. Trimming took 4 bases from V and 5 from J; bases not matched to a gene: 8. Germline CDR1 reads SGHRS; CDR2 reads YFSETQ. CDR3 DNA sequence: TGCGCCAGCAGCACAATAGCGGGAGGCGGGGAGACCCAGTACTTC. Encoded protein: CASSTIAGGGETQYF.

The chain carries TRBV7-9 and TRBJ2-1; 10 nucleotides align to TRBD2. The germline CDR1 and CDR2 sequences are SEHNR and FQNEAQ (reference sequence). With V trimmed by 0 bases and J by 4 bases, 0 bases remained unmatched. The CDR3 sequence is 15 residues long. The CDR3 loop reads CASSLALAGYNEQFF. The CDR3 DNA reads TGTGCCAGCAGCTTAGCACTAGCGGGGTACAATGAGCAGTTCTTC. The variable domain in full, completed from reference TRBV7-9 and TRBJ2-1, reads DTGVSQNPRHKITKRGQNVTFRCDPISEHNRLYWYRQTLGQGPEFLTYFQNEAQLEKSRLLSDRFSAERPKGSFSTLEIQRTEQGDSAMYLCASSLALAGYNEQFFGPGTRLTVL.

The V gene is TRBV5-1, the J gene TRBJ2-7; the D gene is possibly TRBD1 (5 bases). The CDR3 has 13 residues. Germline CDR1 SGHRS, CDR2 YFSETQ. V dropped 0 bases and J dropped 7 bases, with 11 bases sitting between them. The CDR3 sequence: CASSLEGSSEQYF. CDR3 in DNA: TGCGCCAGCAGCTTGGAGGGGTCATCTGAGCAGTACTTC.

This chain uses TRBV30 with TRBJ2-1; 8 bases match TRBD2. The germline gives CDR1 GTSNPN, CDR2 SVGIG (reference sequence). V trimming: 5 bases; J trimming: 5 bases; junction bases outside the gene matches: 5. The length of the CDR3 is 13 residues. CDR3 DNA: TGTGCCTGGTCCCAGGGACTAGACAATGAGCAGTTCTTC. Translated: CAWSQGLDNEQFF.

The V gene is TRBV5-1, the J gene TRBJ2-1; TRBD2 matches at 11 bases. V dropped 0 bases and J dropped 8; count of bases not matched to a gene: 10. Germline V gives CDR1 SGHRS, CDR2 YFSETQ. The CDR3 runs 17 residues. In DNA, the CDR3 is TGCGCCAGCAGCTTGGGACTAGCGGGATACCTGAAAGATGAGCAGTTCTTC. This sequence encodes CASSLGLAGYLKDEQFF. Drawing the rest from reference TRBV5-1 and TRBJ2-1, the complete variable domain is KAGVTQTPRYLIKTRGQQVTLSCSPISGHRSVSWYQQTPGQGLQFLFEYFSETQRNKGNFPGRFSGRQFSNSRSEMNVSTLELGDSALYLCASSLGLAGYLKDEQFFGPGTRLTVL.

The genes are TRBV18 and TRBJ2-7; tentative D call: TRBD1 (6 bases). The CDR3 contains 14 residues. Germline V gene sequence: CDR1 KGHSH, CDR2 LQKENI. Trimming cost V 3 bases and J 6 bases, with 15 bases left between them. The CDR3 here is CASSPAPDRLEQYF. In DNA form, the CDR3 reads TGTGCCAGCTCACCCGCCCCGGACAGACTCGAGCAGTACTTC.

The V gene is TRBV2, the J gene TRBJ1-1, with 10 bases aligning to TRBD1. The J segment lost 1 base and the V segment lost 11 bases, leaving 10 bases of the junction unmatched. CDR1 and CDR2 (germline): SNHLY, FYNNEI. CDR3 length: 15 residues. This chain's CDR3 is CAGGTGAYENTEAFF. CDR3 in DNA: TGTGCCGGAGGGACAGGGGCGTACGAGAACACTGAAGCTTTCTTT. The whole variable domain, filled in from reference TRBV2 and TRBJ1-1, reads EPEVTQTPSHQVTQMGQEVILRCVPISNHLYFYWYRQILGQKVEFLVSFYNNEISEKSEIFDDQFSVERPDGSNFTLKIRSTKLEDSAMYFCAGGTGAYENTEAFFGQGTRLTVV.

This clone showed up just once. V is TRBV10-2 and J is TRBJ2-7; D uncertain. V was trimmed by 4 bases and J by 2 bases, leaving 15 bases between them. CDR1 is WSHSY and CDR2 is SAAADI in the germline V gene. This CDR3 has 15 amino acids. The CDR3 nucleotides are TGCGCCAGCAGTGGGTTAGGGTCCCCGACCTACGAGCAGTACTTC. Encoded protein: CASSGLGSPTYEQYF.

The gene calls are TRBV10-3 and TRBJ2-3; 12 bases line up with TRBD1. Germline V gene sequence: CDR1 ENHRY, CDR2 SYGVKD. With V trimmed by 2 bases and J by 4 bases, 4 bases remained unmatched. CDR3 length equals 16 residues. The CDR3 loop reads CAISEPGQGASDTQYF. In DNA, the CDR3 is TGTGCCATCAGTGAGCCGGGACAGGGGGCTTCAGATACGCAGTATTTT.

V and J are TRBV5-1 and TRBJ2-7; D not resolved. Germline V lookup: CDR1 SGHRS, CDR2 YFSETQ. Deletions cut 7 bases from V and 6 bases from J, with 14 bases between. The CDR3 runs to 12 residues. The CDR3: CASRPTLGEQYF. CDR3 DNA: TGCGCCAGCCGCCCGACACTCGGCGAGCAGTACTTC.

V and J are TRBV4-2 and TRBJ2-3, with unresolved D. CDR3 size: 14 residues. V was clipped by 2 bases and J by 4 bases, with 10 bases between them. Germline-derived CDR1 and CDR2 are LGHNA and YNFKEQ. CDR3 region: CASSQNLRADTQYF. Written as DNA, the CDR3 is TGTGCCAGCAGCCAAAACTTACGAGCAGATACGCAGTATTTT.

This clone was counted a single time. This chain joins TRBV18 and TRBJ2-1, with D maybe TRBD2 (6 bases). With 6 bases removed from V and 8 bases from J, the gap between germline ends came to 14 bases. This CDR3 region has 13 residues. In germline, CDR1 is KGHSH, CDR2 LQKENI. The CDR3 DNA sequence: TGTGCCAGCTCTCAACTACAGCGGGATGAGCAGTTCTTC. Translating it yields CASSQLQRDEQFF.